This T cell receptor beta chain was obtained from a study of monozygotic twins with inflammatory bowel disease. Study-level findings and limits: Compared with healthy co-twins, IBD patients showed reduced TCRbeta repertoire diversity by inverse Simpson.

The CDR3 extends over 14 amino acids. Germline assignment: CDR1 LNHDA and CDR2 SQIVND (reference sequence). A word on this clonotype: Its antigen remains unidentified.

Each CDR3 protein gets one entry in TCRdb, which reprocessed the 5' RACE reads and gives no DNA. The table lists fewer than 350,000 distinct CDR3 sequences. This receptor was identified in a human donor with ulcerative colitis or Crohn's disease, or a healthy co-twin of an affected twin (not recorded which). The V call is TRBV19, the J call TRBJ2-7. Input material: blood. The CDR3 reads CASSTRTASYEQYF. The complete variable domain, with remaining parts taken from reference TRBV19 and TRBJ2-7, reads DGGITQSPKYLFRKEGQNVTLSCEQNLNHDAMYWYRQDPGQGLRLIYYSQIVNDFQKGDIAEGYSVSREKKESFPLTVTSAQKNPTAFYLCASSTRTASYEQYFGPGTRLTVT.